This T cell receptor beta chain originates from a study of CD8 T cells in ankylosing spondylitis. As regards this clonotype: Its antigen is currently unknown.

Study results and limitations: What appeared characteristic of ankylosing spondylitis blood was a TCR beta motif of several highly homologous variants. CD8+ by phenotype, disease-linked clones were relatively rare in peripheral blood.

The V gene's germline CDR1 is WSHSY and CDR2 SAAADI. The CDR3 covers 13 residues. The V end was cut by 3 bases, the J end by 2 bases, with 5 bases between. A single record per CDR3 protein comes from TCRdb applying MiXCR to the 5' RACE reads. The data contain a few hundred thousand distinct CDR3 sequences, 9.5% to 15% of them seen just once; the ten biggest clones take up 6.5% to 7%. The sequencing input was blood, either unsorted or a sorted T cell fraction (not recorded which). The gene calls are TRBV10-2 and TRBJ1-5; no clear D gene. The receptor comes from a male donor with ankylosing spondylitis. The CDR3 bases are TGCGCCAGCAGTGACAGCCGCAATCAGCCCCAGCATTTT. The encoded protein is CASSDSRNQPQHF.